The 27 T cell receptor beta chains listed next were all sequenced from one sample in a study of CD8 T cells in ankylosing spondylitis. MiXCR, run by TCRdb on the 5' RACE reads, gives a single entry per CDR3 protein. Altogether a few hundred thousand distinct CDR3 sequences are present, roughly 10% being singletons, with the ten largest covering 20% to 25%. Sequenced sample: blood, either unsorted or a sorted T cell fraction (not recorded which). The receptors stem from a male donor with ankylosing spondylitis or in good health (not recorded which).

This clonotype was recorded a few times. This chain joins TRBV27 and TRBJ2-7, with 8 positions matching TRBD2. CDR3 length: 14 amino acids. Germline CDR1 and CDR2: MNHEY and SMNVEV (reference sequence). The V and J ends lost 3 bases and 3 bases, in that order; junction bases with no gene match: 4. CDR3 DNA sequence: TGTGCCAGCAGTTTCGGAGCGGGGGACTACGAGCAGTACTTC. Amino acids: CASSFGAGDYEQYF.

J is TRBJ1-5 and V is TRBV12-3 or TRBV12-4; D is unresolved. The CDR3 loop spans 14 amino acids. Deletions cut 10 bases from V and 0 bases from J, with 13 bases between. The CDR3 sequence is CATQRLNSNQPQHF. The DNA for the CDR3 is TGTGCCACCCAGCGGCTGAATAGCAATCAGCCCCAGCATTTT.

This clonotype showed up just a few times. This chain joins TRBV3-1 and TRBJ2-1; 8 nucleotides line up with TRBD1. V gave up 0 bases and J gave up 9 bases; unmatched junction bases: 1. The CDR3 has 13 amino acids. In germline, CDR1 is LGHDT, CDR2 YNNKEL (reference sequence). The CDR3 region is CASSQDDRGEQFF. The CDR3 DNA reads TGTGCCAGCAGCCAAGACGACAGGGGTGAGCAGTTCTTC.

This clonotype was found many times. The CDR3 bases are TGCGCCAGCAGCTTGGCCAGCGGGGACAATGAGCAGTTCTTC. The encoded protein is CASSLASGDNEQFF. The J gene is TRBJ2-1, the V gene TRBV5-1, with 7 bases fitting TRBD2. This CDR3 has 14 amino acids. The germline V gene has CDR1 SGHRS and CDR2 YFSETQ. Losses at the gene ends were 0 bases for V and 5 bases for J; bases not matched to a gene: 2.

This clonotype was detected ten times or more. V gene TRBV6-5 combines with J gene TRBJ1-6; no clear D. CDR1 and CDR2 from the germline V gene are MNHEY and SVGAGI. The CDR3 covers 16 residues. Trimming shortened V by 0 bases and J by 6 bases, and 12 bases separated the two germline ends. CDR3 sequence: CASSYSMSGVNSPLHF. The DNA for the CDR3 is TGTGCCAGCAGTTACTCGATGTCAGGAGTTAATTCACCCCTCCACTTT.

Many counts were recorded for this clonotype. The chain combines TRBV24-1 with TRBJ1-4; D is unresolved. Per the germline V gene, CDR1 is KGHDR and CDR2 is SFDVKD. The V and J ends lost 5 bases and 8 bases respectively, with 11 bases between them. This CDR3 contains 13 residues. The CDR3 spells CATSASTREKLFF. CDR3 nucleotide sequence: TGTGCCACCAGTGCGTCGACTCGCGAAAAACTGTTTTTT.

V and J are TRBV15 and TRBJ2-1, with D tentatively TRBD2 (5 bases). Germline V CDR1 and CDR2: LNHNV, YYDKDF (reference sequence). The ends were cut back, 0 bases at V and 8 bases at J, with 14 bases in the middle. The CDR3 totals 15 residues. The CDR3 sequence is CATSRDRLKSHEQFF. The DNA for the CDR3 is TGTGCCACCAGCAGAGATCGACTAAAATCCCATGAGCAGTTCTTC.

This clonotype was seen repeatedly, ten times or more. The genes are TRBV20-1 and TRBJ2-7; possibly TRBD2 for D (5 bases). CDR1 is DFQATT and CDR2 is SNEGSKA in the germline V gene (reference sequence). The CDR3 extends over 16 amino acids. The ends were cut back, 1 base at V and 0 bases at J, with 16 bases in the middle. The CDR3 loop is CSARGNYQAASYEQYF. The CDR3 DNA sequence: TGCAGTGCTAGAGGGAATTATCAAGCGGCCTCCTACGAGCAGTACTTC.

This clonotype was recorded at least ten times. The V call is TRBV9, the J call TRBJ2-3; 8 bases match TRBD1. The CDR3 spans 16 residues. With 3 bases clipped from V and 1 base from J, the junction kept 7 bases outside the gene matches. Germline V gene lookup returns CDR1 SGDLS and CDR2 YYNGEE. CDR3 protein: CASSARQGTRTDTQYF. As DNA, the CDR3 is TGTGCCAGCAGCGCCCGACAGGGGACTCGCACAGATACGCAGTATTTT. Combining the CDR3 with reference TRBV9 and TRBJ2-3 gives the whole variable domain DSGVTQTPKHLITATGQRVTLRCSPRSGDLSVYWYQQSLDQGLQFLIQYYNGEERAKGNILERFSAQQFPDLHSELNLSSLELGDSALYFCASSARQGTRTDTQYFGPGTRLTVL.

This clonotype showed up many times. V usage is TRBV5-6 and J usage is TRBJ2-5, with 11 nucleotides matching TRBD1. This CDR3 region has 17 residues. CDR1 is SGHDT and CDR2 is YYEEEE in the germline V gene. The ends lost 4 bases at V and 2 bases at J; junction bases unmatched: 10. The CDR3 coding sequence is TGTGCCAGCAGCGCTTTGGCTGGGACAGGGGGGCAAGAGACCCAGTACTTC. Translating it yields CASSALAGTGGQETQYF.

This clonotype was counted at least ten times. The rearrangement links TRBV20-1 to TRBJ2-7; 8 nucleotides align to TRBD1. The CDR3 has 14 residues. V dropped 3 bases and J dropped 7; count of bases not matched to a gene: 11. CDR1 and CDR2 from the germline V gene are DFQATT and SNEGSKA (reference sequence). In DNA form, the CDR3 reads TGCAGTGCTAGGCCGGGACAGGTTTTGGATGAGCAGTACTTC. Its translation: CSARPGQVLDEQYF.

The table lists this clonotype with many counts. The rearrangement links TRBV12-3 or TRBV12-4 to TRBJ2-3; D could derive from TRBD1 or TRBD2 (6 bases each). Trimming pared 5 bases from V and 10 bases from J, leaving 16 bases between. This CDR3 has 13 amino acids. CDR3 in amino acids: CASSPIGRGAQYF. CDR3 DNA: TGTGCCAGCAGTCCCATCGGAAGGGGGGCGCAGTATTTT.

This clonotype was observed many times. This CDR3 reads CSAPRTGLRNEQFF. CDR3 DNA: TGCAGTGCCCCCCGAACAGGACTAAGAAATGAGCAGTTCTTC. The V gene is TRBV20-1, the J gene TRBJ2-1, with a tentative D call TRBD2 (6 bases). The CDR3 runs to 14 residues. V lost 6 bases and J lost 7, with 19 bases in between. Germline V CDR1 and CDR2: DFQATT, SNEGSKA (reference sequence).

This clonotype was picked up one time. Given a much more abundant clone one base away, this may be a read error. The chain is built from TRBV5-1 and TRBJ1-1, with TRBD1 identical over 7 bases. Germline CDR1 is SGHRS and CDR2 is YFSETQ. CDR3 length: 16 amino acids. The CDR3: CASSIEAGTVGTEALF. The CDR3 DNA is TGCGCCAGCAGCATAGAAGCCGGGACAGTGGGCACTGAAGCTCTCTTT.

This clonotype was detected many times. This rearrangement joins TRBV9 to TRBJ2-5; D is possibly TRBD1 (6 bases). Germline-derived CDR1 and CDR2 are SGDLS and YYNGEE. V shed 4 bases and J shed 1 base, with 23 bases lying between them. This CDR3 has 18 residues. CDR3 protein: CASSLDTTTGHSQETQYF. Written as DNA, the CDR3 is TGTGCCAGCAGCCTCGATACTACGACGGGACATTCCCAAGAGACCCAGTACTTC.

This clonotype was picked up many times. The rearrangement joins TRBV5-4 to TRBJ1-5, with 8 bases identical to TRBD1. CDR1 SGHNT and CDR2 YYREEE come from the germline V gene (reference sequence). J lost 5 bases, V lost 3 bases, and 13 bases had no gene match. The CDR3 length is 17 residues. In nucleotides, the CDR3 is TGTGCCAGCAGCTGGGGAGGGGGCAGGGGGCAGGATCAGCCCCAGCATTTT. This encodes CASSWGGGRGQDQPQHF.

This clonotype was seen at least ten times. The V call is TRBV11-3, the J call TRBJ1-1; D is unresolved. Germline values: CDR1 SGHNT, CDR2 YENEEA. The CDR3 is made up of 14 amino acids. The germline V and J ends were trimmed by 6 bases and 0 bases, with 11 bases remaining between them. CDR3 protein: CASSLSAMNTEAFF. CDR3 nucleotide sequence: TGTGCCAGCAGTCTCTCGGCGATGAACACTGAAGCTTTCTTT. The whole variable domain, remainder taken from reference TRBV11-3 and TRBJ1-1, is EAGVVQSPRYKIIEKKQPVAFWCNPISGHNTLYWYLQNLGQGPELLIRYENEEAVDDSQLPKDRFSAERLKGVDSTLKIQPAELGDSAVYLCASSLSAMNTEAFFGQGTRLTVV.

This clonotype was recorded many times. This chain connects TRBV5-1 to TRBJ2-7; the D is unclear. Germline assignment: CDR1 SGHRS and CDR2 YFSETQ. Trimming pared 1 base from V and 7 bases from J, leaving 15 bases between. This CDR3 region has 14 residues. Written as DNA, the CDR3 is TGCGCCAGCAGCTTGTTGGGCGATATGGGGGAGCAGTACTTC. Its protein product is CASSLLGDMGEQYF.

This clonotype was seen only a few times. The chain employs TRBV6-1 and TRBJ2-1; 8 bases are a match to TRBD1. V was pared by 5 bases and J by 5 bases, with 11 bases of the junction left unmatched. This CDR3 spans 16 amino acids. Germline V gives CDR1 MNHNS, CDR2 SASEGT. The CDR3 DNA sequence: TGTGCCAGCAGTCCCCTCTGGGCAGGGGGCCACAATGAGCAGTTCTTC. This translates into CASSPLWAGGHNEQFF.

The sample holds many counts of this clonotype. The chain recombines TRBV3-1 with TRBJ1-5, with D perhaps TRBD1 (5 bases). The CDR3 runs 13 residues. Trimming took off 4 bases at V and 4 bases at J, with 8 bases between the two ends. CDR1 is LGHDT, CDR2 YNNKEL, per germline (reference sequence). The CDR3 DNA follows: TGTGCCAGCAGCCGACAGCCTAATCAGCCCCAGCATTTT. It specifies CASSRQPNQPQHF. The whole variable domain, filled in from reference TRBV3-1 and TRBJ1-5, reads DTAVSQTPKYLVTQMGNDKSIKCEQNLGHDTMYWYKQDSKKFLKIMFSYNNKELIINETVPNRFSPKSPDKAHLNLHINSLELGDSAVYFCASSRQPNQPQHFGDGTRLSIL.

This clonotype was counted many times. The chain joins TRBV7-6 to TRBJ1-6; TRBD1 might be the D (5 bases). The CDR3 loop spans 13 amino acids. V lost 0 bases to trimming and J lost 10 bases, with 7 bases between them. The germline V gene has CDR1 SGHVS and CDR2 FNYEAQ. CDR3 DNA sequence: TGTGCCAGCAGCTTAGCGCGGGGGTCACCCCTCCACTTT. Amino acids: CASSLARGSPLHF.

The V call is TRBV3-1, the J call TRBJ1-2; TRBD1 is a possible D gene (6 bases). V shed 1 base and J shed 8 bases, with 17 bases lying between them. Germline lookup yields CDR1 LGHDT and CDR2 YNNKEL (reference sequence). The length of the CDR3 is 15 residues. The CDR3 is CASSQGAQGGRGYTF. In nucleotides, the CDR3 is TGTGCCAGCAGCCAAGGAGCTCAAGGGGGAAGGGGCTACACCTTC.

In its sample, this clonotype was seen many times. V gene TRBV6-1 combines with J gene TRBJ2-1, with 8 bases identical to TRBD1. V lost 7 bases to trimming and J lost 1 base; unmatched junction nucleotides: 3. Germline V CDR1 and CDR2: MNHNS, SASEGT. The CDR3 is made up of 14 amino acids. CDR3 sequence reads: CASKRDRSYNEQFF. As DNA, the CDR3 is TGTGCCAGCAAACGGGACAGGTCCTACAATGAGCAGTTCTTC.

This clonotype showed up just a few times. The rearrangement links TRBV5-1 to TRBJ2-1; tentative D call: TRBD1 (6 bases). Germline values: CDR1 SGHRS, CDR2 YFSETQ. With 4 bases removed from V and 0 bases from J, the gap between germline ends came to 11 bases. CDR3 length equals 15 residues. The CDR3 loop is CASSKEGGSYNEQFF. Here the CDR3 DNA reads TGCGCCAGCAGCAAAGAAGGGGGCTCCTACAATGAGCAGTTCTTC.

V is TRBV7-2 and J is TRBJ2-2; a weak D match, TRBD2 (5 bases). Germline CDR1 reads SGHTA; CDR2 reads FQGNSA. This CDR3 region has 15 residues. Between the trimmed V and J ends, which lost 5 bases and 8 bases, there was a span of 18 bases. CDR3 region: CASSQLAGLRGELFF. The CDR3 nucleotides are TGTGCCAGCAGCCAGCTGGCAGGACTTAGGGGGGAGCTGTTTTTT.

This sequence joins TRBV18 and TRBJ1-4; tentative D call: TRBD1 (6 bases). CDR3 length equals 14 residues. In germline, CDR1 is KGHSH, CDR2 LQKENI. Trimming left V 6 bases short and J 5 bases short, with 13 bases between. The CDR3 DNA reads as TGTGCCAGCTCCCCCCGGACAGAGAATGAAAAACTGTTTTTT. This sequence encodes CASSPRTENEKLFF.

This clonotype has only a few counts. The rearrangement joins TRBV5-1 to TRBJ1-2, with 8 bases identical to TRBD1. There are 15 residues in the CDR3. V dropped 3 bases and J dropped 7; count of bases not matched to a gene: 11. The germline gives CDR1 SGHRS, CDR2 YFSETQ. The CDR3 DNA sequence: TGCGCCAGCAGCTCTACTGCAGGGGGCGAGGTTGGCTACACCTTC. Residues: CASSSTAGGEVGYTF.